Sequencing of this TCR beta chain was carried out in a study of metastatic and nonmetastatic thyroid tumors. Study as a whole: Across blood and tumor or nodule tissue, repertoires from malignant and benign thyroid patients were compared with one another.

Within the sample, this clone is medium-sized. Its target is unknown. Until they underwent thyroid surgery, no patient had received any treatment. Original analysis: Using the CDR3 differences seen across clinicopathological groups, the authors built a distant-metastasis classifier for papillary thyroid cancer, which was meant to discriminate distant-metastatic patients. TCRdb re-processed the PCR reads through MiXCR. TCRdb, not the original authors, processed these V and J calls. The sample has 15,000 or so clones; around an eighth are singletons. The study's findings and limits: It was reported that TCR beta diversity was significantly higher in malignant thyroid tumors than benign nodules, in blood and tumor.

Between the trimmed V and J ends, which lost 1 base and 4 bases, there was a span of 5 bases. This CDR3 region has 12 residues. Germline CDR1 SEHNR, CDR2 FQNEAQ (reference sequence). The sample was tumor tissue. The J gene is TRBJ2-7, the V gene TRBV7-9; D not certain. The receptor comes from a female donor with papillary thyroid cancer or a benign thyroid nodule (not recorded which). Some clones in this sample may be carry-over from other donors' samples. This chain's CDR3 is CASSLEPYEQYF. The CDR3, as DNA: TGTGCCAGCAGCTTAGAACCTTACGAGCAGTACTTC.